A selection of T cell receptor beta chains follows, all from one sample in a study of sequential checkpoint blockade in melanoma. Using immunoSEQ multiplex PCR, the repertoire was profiled, and TCRdb retains in-frame clones only, with some absent. The data show over 20,000 clones, with roughly 75% seen just once and around 20% held by the top ten. The starting material was CD8+ T cells sorted from blood (inferred from file names), obtained from a patient given nivolumab and ipilimumab in sequence. These receptors were taken from a human donor with melanoma. The CDR3 runs from the conserved cysteine through the conserved F or W. The order of the fields is D gene, V gene, clone size, J gene, CDR3 DNA, CDR3 protein. A D gene is named only where the DNA matches it firmly. Expanded clones get a size class; other rows say once, few or many, or leave the size out.

>.|TRBV27|.|TRBJ2-7
TGTGCCAGCAGTGCAGGGGATTCCTACGAGCAGTACTTC
CASSAGDSYEQYF
>TRBD2|TRBV7-6|.|TRBJ2-1
TGTGCCAGCAGCTTCGGCGGGGGGGCCGACAATGAGCAGTTCTTC
CASSFGGGADNEQFF
>TRBD1|TRBV29-1|.|TRBJ2-2
TGCAGCGTAACAGGGGGAAGTGGGGAGCTGTTTTTT
CSVTGGSGELFF
>TRBD2|TRBV6-5|.|TRBJ2-1
TGTGCCAGCAGTTACTCAGCGGGGGGGCAGAATGAGCAGTTCTTC
CASSYSAGGQNEQFF
>.|TRBV5-4|.|TRBJ2-5
TGTGCCAGCACCCTCACCGGGGGAGGAGAGACCCAGTACTTC
CASTLTGGGETQYF
>.|TRBV15|.|TRBJ1-4
TGTGCCACCAGTCTCTTCGGGGTATCAACGGCAACTAATGAAAAACTGTTTTTT
CATSLFGVSTATNEKLFF
>.|TRBV9|.|TRBJ2-1
TGTGCCAGCAGCGCTTCTGCGGGGGCCCTCTCCTACAATGAGCAGTTCTTC
CASSASAGALSYNEQFF
>.|TRBV7-9|.|TRBJ2-2
TGTGCCAGCAGCTTAGGAGGTACCGGGGAGCTGTTTTTT
CASSLGGTGELFF
>TRBD1|TRBV2|.|TRBJ1-1
TGTGCCAGCAGAGATACCAGGACAGGGGAGGACACTGAAGCTTTCTTT
CASRDTRTGEDTEAFF
>TRBD1|TRBV13|.|TRBJ2-7
TGTGCCAGCAGCTCCCCGGACAGGGCATCCGAGCAGTACTTC
CASSSPDRASEQYF
>.|TRBV4-3|few|TRBJ2-7
TGCGCCAGCAGCCCCGCACCCCCGGGACACGAGGACCGCGAGCAGTACTTC
CASSPAPPGHEDREQYF
>.|TRBV19|.|TRBJ2-7
TGTGCCAGTAGTATCATTGGGGGGATCTACGAGCAGTACTTC
CASSIIGGIYEQYF
>.|TRBV10-1|few|TRBJ2-1
TGCGCCAGCAGTCGCGATCTGAGCTCCTACAATGAGCAGTTCTTC
CASSRDLSSYNEQFF
>TRBD2|TRBV6-1|.|TRBJ2-3
TGTGCCAGCAGTGTTACTAGCGGGGGGAGGGATACGCAGTATTTT
CASSVTSGGRDTQYF
>.|TRBV5-6|.|TRBJ2-5
TGTGCCAGCAGCTTGGCTAGTCAAGAGACCCAGTACTTC
CASSLASQETQYF
>TRBD2|TRBV4-2|.|TRBJ2-2
TGTGCCACCAATCCTAGCGGGGGGGCTGAATGGAACACCGGGGAGCTGTTTTTT
CATNPSGGAEWNTGELFF
>.|TRBV4-3|.|TRBJ2-7
TGCGCCAGCAGCCAGGGACTGGGCTACGAGCAGTACTTC
CASSQGLGYEQYF
>.|TRBV27|.|TRBJ2-3
TGTGCCAGTTCGGGGGCCAGCGGGGACACGCAGTATTTT
CASSGASGDTQYF
>.|TRBV9|.|TRBJ1-1
TGTGCCAGCAGCGTAGCAGGGAACACTGAAGCTTTCTTT
CASSVAGNTEAFF
>TRBD2|TRBV10-3|.|TRBJ2-5
TGTGCCACCAGCCAAGGTGGGGGGGAAGAGACCCAGTACTTC
CATSQGGGEETQYF
>TRBD1|TRBV19|.|TRBJ2-7
TGTGCCAGTAGGAGTTTAACAGGGGTCGAGCAGTACTTC
CASRSLTGVEQYF
>.|TRBV11-2|once|TRBJ1-6
TGTGCCAGCAGCTTAGATTCTGAGCCTTATAATTCACCCCTCCACTTT
CASSLDSEPYNSPLHF
>.|TRBV5-5|.|TRBJ1-1
TGTGCCAGCAGCTCACCACACGGGGGGAACACTGAAGCTTTCTTT
CASSSPHGGNTEAFF
>.|TRBV11-3|.|TRBJ1-6
TGTGCCAGCAGCTTGGGGGCCTATTCACCCCTCCACTTT
CASSLGAYSPLHF
>TRBD2|TRBV9|few|TRBJ2-3
TGTGCCAGCAGCGTAGTTGGTGCGGGGGGATTTAAAGATACGCAGTATTTT
CASSVVGAGGFKDTQYF
>.|TRBV4-1|.|TRBJ1-1
TGCGCCAGCAGTCTCCCAGGCAGGGACACTGAAGCTTTCTTT
CASSLPGRDTEAFF
>.|TRBV9|once|TRBJ2-3
TGTGCCAGCAGCCCTCCTCAGGGTTATACGCAGTATTTT
CASSPPQGYTQYF
>TRBD1|TRBV7-9|.|TRBJ2-7
TGTGCCAGCAGCAGACAGGGAACCTACGAGCAGTACTTC
CASSRQGTYEQYF
>.|TRBV5-4|.|TRBJ1-2
TGCGCCAGCAGCCAAGAGTATGGACAAGCCTATGGCTACACCTTC
CASSQEYGQAYGYTF
>.|TRBV5-4|few|TRBJ2-1
TGTGCCAGCAGCGTAGCCGGTAGCGCGGCCGGTGAGCAGTTCTTC
CASSVAGSAAGEQFF
>.|TRBV15|.|TRBJ1-1
TGTGCCACCAGCAGAGATCGGAGGGGGGGCACTGAAGCTTTCTTT
CATSRDRRGGTEAFF
>.|TRBV6-4|.|TRBJ2-2
TGTGCCAGCAGTCAGGCGAACACCGGGGAGCTGTTTTTT
CASSQANTGELFF
>.|TRBV4-1|.|TRBJ2-5
TGCGCCAGCAGCCGAACGCCGGGACTTCAAGAGACCCAGTACTTC
CASSRTPGLQETQYF
>.|TRBV6-5|once|TRBJ1-1
TGTGCCAGCAGTTACTCTTCGGGACTTGAAGCTTTCTTT
CASSYSSGLEAFF
>TRBD1|TRBV13|once|TRBJ1-4
TGTGCCAGCAGCGAACACTACCGGGACAGGAATGAAAAACTGTTTTTT
CASSEHYRDRNEKLFF
>TRBD1|TRBV27|.|TRBJ1-1
TGTGCCACCCGACAGGGGGTAGGTACTGAAGCTTTCTTT
CATRQGVGTEAFF
>TRBD1|TRBV7-9|.|TRBJ1-5
TGTGCCAGCAGCTTAGTAGGGACAGGGGACAATCAGCCCCAGCATTTT
CASSLVGTGDNQPQHF